This T cell receptor (beta chain) comes out of a study of T cell clonality in common variable immunodeficiency. Profiling relied on immunoSEQ multiplex PCR, and the TCRdb table lists in-frame clones only, not all of them. The sample shows about 37,000 clones, none of them appearing just once. CDR3 length: 14 amino acids. Germline CDR1 and CDR2: SGHRS and YFSETQ. The V end lost 0 bases, the J end lost 7 bases, and 11 bases lay between the germline ends. This clone was observed at least ten times. Coverage ceases 3 residues before the CDR3 finishes, and the germline J gene fills in the end. Sequencing was performed on peripheral blood mononuclear cells. This chain uses TRBV5-1 with TRBJ2-1; D not certain. This sequence was found in a person aged 18-69 years in good health. CDR3 protein: CASSLGSRVNEQFF. The CDR3 DNA, read in part, is TGCGCCAGCAGCTTGGGGTCACGGGTTAATGAG. The full variable domain, in which reference TRBV5-1 and TRBJ2-1 provide the parts outside the CDR3, is KAGVTQTPRYLIKTRGQQVTLSCSPISGHRSVSWYQQTPGQGLQFLFEYFSETQRNKGNFPGRFSGRQFSNSRSEMNVSTLELGDSALYLCASSLGSRVNEQFFGPGTRLTVL.